This T cell receptor beta chain was retrieved from a study of T cell changes during pregnancy in multiple sclerosis. CDR3 length equals 15 residues. V was clipped by 3 bases and J by 9 bases; unmatched bases: 8. CDR1 is MGHRA, CDR2 YSYEKL, per germline. The repertoire was sequenced with immunoSEQ multiplex PCR; TCRdb's copy has only in-frame clones and lacks some. The sample shows approximately 46,000 clones, around 87% of them seen only once. Sequencing was performed on peripheral blood, taken after pregnancy. The clonotype comes from a female donor in good health, enrolled as a control in a pregnancy study. The chain joins TRBV4-1 to TRBJ1-6; TRBD1 matches 7 bases. The CDR3 region is CASSQETGIGSPLHF. The CDR3 nucleotides are TGCGCCAGCAGCCAGGAGACAGGGATCGGTTCACCCCTCCACTTT.